This T cell receptor beta chain was retrieved from a study of T-cell memory formation after mild COVID-19 (dated by TCRdb to about 2021). At the level of the whole study: TCR sequence clusters from the two donors were largely donor specific. In a couple of donors, T-cell clones that expanded and contracted after mild COVID-19 were tracked by sequencing TCRalpha and TCRbeta repertoires over time. Two young, previously healthy adult volunteers made up the cohort, one male and one female. The investigation overall reported the following: The second-wave clones that peaked on day 37 were not confirmed to be SARS-CoV-2 specific. The study covered only a couple of mild cases, and larger cohorts including severe cases with pre-infection samples were considered necessary. Balanced CD4/CD8 phenotypes were observed for clones contracting from day 15 to 85, whereas a bias towards CD4+ was observed for a second wave of clones expanding from day 15 to 37. Contracting CD4+ clones were located mainly in the CM and EM memory subsets, whereas CD8+ clones were found to be enriched in EMRA. Some responding clones were detected in pre-infection memory, which suggested that pre-existing cross-reactive memory T cells had joined the SARS-CoV-2 response.

There are 15 amino acids in the CDR3, from cysteine to phenylalanine inclusive. Solely the CDR3 DNA is kept, with 45 bases framed from the first base. The V and J ends are trimmed by 5 bases and 2 bases, leaving 13 bases between them. The germline V gene provides CDR1 SGHTA and CDR2 FQGNSA. The sample holds many counts of this clonotype. Its specific antigen is unknown. No clone much larger than this one lies a single base away; base qualities are absent. Sequencing was carried out with an Illumina NovaSeq 6000. cDNA libraries for TCRalpha and TCRbeta were prepared by 5'RACE using constant-segment primers, with sample barcodes and unique molecular identifiers added. RNA was extracted from every sample with Trizol reagent. Libraries were amplified in two PCR steps, with a second sample barcode and Illumina TruSeq adapters added in the second step. The libraries were sequenced on an Illumina NovaSeq using 2 x 150 bp paired-end reads. The published analysis was carried out like this. Reads were demultiplexed and collapsed into UMI-guided consensus sequences with migec v1.2.7. Using mixcr v2.1.11, UMI consensuses were aligned to TRA and TRB V and J templates and then assembled into clonotypes. A clonotype was counted as expanded or contracted only when both edgeR and NoisET called the clonotype significant, with the noise models trained on biological replicates. edgeR calls used a false discovery rate-adjusted p below 0.01 and a log2 fold-change threshold of 1. As an exploratory analysis of dynamics, max-normalized trajectories of the 1000 most abundant clonotypes were examined by PCA with hierarchical clustering. The CD4 or CD8 phenotype of responding clones was assigned using the separately sequenced CD4+ and CD8+ repertoires. The raw public data were reprocessed by TCRdb itself: fastp quality trimming at Q25, MiXCR clonotype calling, in-frame beta chains only. Each entry is one CDR3 protein sequence, shown with its most common DNA and genes. The V and J calls follow TCRdb's processing rather than the paper's. This sample comprises tens of thousands of distinct CDR3 sequences, 5.5% to 8.5% of them detected only once. 0.79% of the sample comes from the top ten.

Ficoll-Paque density gradient centrifugation was used to isolate PBMCs. The chain is made from TRBV7-2 and TRBJ1-3, and the D gene may be TRBD1, 5 bases matching. This receptor was identified in an adult who had mild COVID-19 (a few samples of this study predate the infection). The sample titles of this study are shuffled in the database, so cell type and time point are left out. The specimen sequenced was PBMCs or a T cell subset sorted from them (not recorded which). The CDR3: CASSPSTATGNTIYF. The nucleotide sequence is TGTGCCAGCAGCCCGTCGACAGCAACTGGAAACACCATATATTTT.